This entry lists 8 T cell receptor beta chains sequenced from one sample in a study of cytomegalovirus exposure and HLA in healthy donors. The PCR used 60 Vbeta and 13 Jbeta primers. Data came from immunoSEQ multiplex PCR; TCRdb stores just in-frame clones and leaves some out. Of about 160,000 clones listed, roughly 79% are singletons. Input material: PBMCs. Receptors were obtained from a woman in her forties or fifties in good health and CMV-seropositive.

The CDR3: CASSLNRGLVDTQYF. The CDR3, as DNA: TGTGCCAGCAGTTTAAACAGGGGGCTTGTGGATACGCAGTATTTT. The chain carries TRBV28 and TRBJ2-3, with 9 bases lining up with TRBD1. Germline trimming cut 2 bases from V and 6 bases from J; bases unmatched to any gene: 6. Per germline, CDR1 MDHEN and CDR2 SYDVKM. This CDR3 is built from 15 residues.

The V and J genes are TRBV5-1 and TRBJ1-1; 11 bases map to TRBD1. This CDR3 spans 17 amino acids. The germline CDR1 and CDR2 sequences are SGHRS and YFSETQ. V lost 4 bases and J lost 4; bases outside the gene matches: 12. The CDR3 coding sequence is TGCGCCAGCAGCCTGTTGGGACAGGGGGTTGGTAGCACTGAAGCTTTCTTT. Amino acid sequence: CASSLLGQGVGSTEAFF.

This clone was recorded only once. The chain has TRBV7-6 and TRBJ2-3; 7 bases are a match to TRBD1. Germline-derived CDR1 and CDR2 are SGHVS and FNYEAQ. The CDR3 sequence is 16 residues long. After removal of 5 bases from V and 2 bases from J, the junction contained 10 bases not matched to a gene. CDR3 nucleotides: TGTGCCAGCAGCCCGCCAGGGACAGCCGTCACAGATACGCAGTATTTT. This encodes CASSPPGTAVTDTQYF.

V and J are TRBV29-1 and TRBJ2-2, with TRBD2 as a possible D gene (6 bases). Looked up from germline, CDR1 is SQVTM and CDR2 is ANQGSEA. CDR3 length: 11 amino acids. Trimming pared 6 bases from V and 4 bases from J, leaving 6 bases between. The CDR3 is CSVGGTGELFF. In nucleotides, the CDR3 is TGCAGCGTGGGGGGCACCGGGGAGCTGTTTTTT.

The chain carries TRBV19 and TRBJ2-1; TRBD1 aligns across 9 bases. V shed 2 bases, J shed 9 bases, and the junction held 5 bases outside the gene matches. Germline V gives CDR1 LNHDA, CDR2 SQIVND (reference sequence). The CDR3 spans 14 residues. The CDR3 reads CASSITHRGPEQFF. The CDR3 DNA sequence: TGTGCCAGTAGTATAACTCACAGGGGGCCTGAGCAGTTCTTC.

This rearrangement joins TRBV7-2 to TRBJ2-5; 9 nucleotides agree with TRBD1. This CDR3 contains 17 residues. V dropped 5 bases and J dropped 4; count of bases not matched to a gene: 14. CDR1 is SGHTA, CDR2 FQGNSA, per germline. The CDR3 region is CASSLSNRGRLGETQYF. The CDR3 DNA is TGTGCCAGCAGCCTCTCTAACAGGGGGCGCCTTGGAGAGACCCAGTACTTC.

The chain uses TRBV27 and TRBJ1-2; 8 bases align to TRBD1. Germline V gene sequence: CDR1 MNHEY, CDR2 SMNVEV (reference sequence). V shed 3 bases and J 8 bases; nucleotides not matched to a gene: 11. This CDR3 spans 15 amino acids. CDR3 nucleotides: TGTGCCAGCAGTTTTTTGCAGGGGGCATATTCGGGCTACACCTTC. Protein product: CASSFLQGAYSGYTF.

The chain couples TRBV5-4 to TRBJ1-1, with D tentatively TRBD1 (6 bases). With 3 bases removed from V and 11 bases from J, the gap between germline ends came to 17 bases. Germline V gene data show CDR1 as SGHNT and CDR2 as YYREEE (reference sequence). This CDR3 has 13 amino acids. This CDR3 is CASSSQGEAWAFF. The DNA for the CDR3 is TGTGCCAGCAGCTCACAGGGAGAGGCGTGGGCTTTCTTT.